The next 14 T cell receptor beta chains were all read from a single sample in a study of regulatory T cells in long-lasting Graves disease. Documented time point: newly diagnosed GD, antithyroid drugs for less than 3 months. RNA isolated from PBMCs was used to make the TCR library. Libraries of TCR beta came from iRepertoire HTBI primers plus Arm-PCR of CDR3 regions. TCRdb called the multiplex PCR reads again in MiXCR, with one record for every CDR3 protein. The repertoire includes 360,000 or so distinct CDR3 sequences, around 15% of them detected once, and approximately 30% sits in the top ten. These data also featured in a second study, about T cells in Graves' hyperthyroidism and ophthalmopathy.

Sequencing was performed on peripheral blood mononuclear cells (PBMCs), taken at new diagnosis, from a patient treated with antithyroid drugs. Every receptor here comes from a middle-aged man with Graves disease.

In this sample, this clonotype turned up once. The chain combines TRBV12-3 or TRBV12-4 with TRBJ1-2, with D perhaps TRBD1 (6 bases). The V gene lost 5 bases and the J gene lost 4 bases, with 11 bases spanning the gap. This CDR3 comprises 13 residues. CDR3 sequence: CASSPRGAYGYTF. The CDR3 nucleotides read TGTGCCAGCAGTCCGAGGGGGGCCTATGGCTACACCTTC.

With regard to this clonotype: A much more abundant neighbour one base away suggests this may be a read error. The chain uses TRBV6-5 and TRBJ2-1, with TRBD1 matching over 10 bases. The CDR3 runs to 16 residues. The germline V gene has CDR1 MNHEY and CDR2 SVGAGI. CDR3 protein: CVSSYDRGRFVIEQFF. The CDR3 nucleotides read TGTGTCAGCAGTTACGACAGGGGGCGCTTCGTCATTGAGCAGTTCTTC.

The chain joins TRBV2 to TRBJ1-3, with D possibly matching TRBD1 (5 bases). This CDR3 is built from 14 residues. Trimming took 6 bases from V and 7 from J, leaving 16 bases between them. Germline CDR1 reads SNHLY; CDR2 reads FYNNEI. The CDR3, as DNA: TGTGCCAGCAGGCTAGGGACGATGGGGAACACCATATATTTT. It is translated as CASRLGTMGNTIYF.

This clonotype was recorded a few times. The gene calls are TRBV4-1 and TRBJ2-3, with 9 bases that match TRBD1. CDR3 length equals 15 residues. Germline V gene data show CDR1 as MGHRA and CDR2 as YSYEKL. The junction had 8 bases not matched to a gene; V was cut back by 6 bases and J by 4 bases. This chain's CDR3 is CASRRGTGIADTQYF. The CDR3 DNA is TGCGCCAGCAGGAGAGGGACAGGGATCGCAGATACGCAGTATTTT.

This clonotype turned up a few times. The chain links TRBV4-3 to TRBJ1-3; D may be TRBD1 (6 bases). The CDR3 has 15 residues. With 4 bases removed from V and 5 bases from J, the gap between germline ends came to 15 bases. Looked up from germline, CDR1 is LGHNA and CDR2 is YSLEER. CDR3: CASSRGTPSRNTIYF. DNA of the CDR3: TGCGCCAGCAGCCGAGGGACACCCTCCCGAAACACCATATATTTT.

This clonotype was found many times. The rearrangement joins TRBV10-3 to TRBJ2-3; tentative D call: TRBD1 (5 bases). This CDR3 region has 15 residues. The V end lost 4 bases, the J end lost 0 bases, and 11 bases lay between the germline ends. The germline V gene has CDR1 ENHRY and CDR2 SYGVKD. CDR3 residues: CAISVSDISTDTQYF. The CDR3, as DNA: TGTGCCATCAGTGTGTCGGACATAAGCACAGATACGCAGTATTTT.

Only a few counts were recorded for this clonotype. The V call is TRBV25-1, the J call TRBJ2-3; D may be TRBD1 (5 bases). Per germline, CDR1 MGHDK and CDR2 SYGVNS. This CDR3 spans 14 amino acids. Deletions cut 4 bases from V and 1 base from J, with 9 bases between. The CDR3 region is CASSADRRTDTQYF. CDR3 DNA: TGTGCCAGCAGTGCTGACAGACGCACAGATACGCAGTATTTT.

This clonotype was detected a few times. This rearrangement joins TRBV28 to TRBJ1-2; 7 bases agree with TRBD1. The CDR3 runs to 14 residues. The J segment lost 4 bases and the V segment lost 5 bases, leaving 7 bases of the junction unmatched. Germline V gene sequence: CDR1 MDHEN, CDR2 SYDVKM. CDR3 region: CASSDGQDVYGYTF. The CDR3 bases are TGTGCCAGCAGTGATGGACAGGACGTCTATGGCTACACCTTC.

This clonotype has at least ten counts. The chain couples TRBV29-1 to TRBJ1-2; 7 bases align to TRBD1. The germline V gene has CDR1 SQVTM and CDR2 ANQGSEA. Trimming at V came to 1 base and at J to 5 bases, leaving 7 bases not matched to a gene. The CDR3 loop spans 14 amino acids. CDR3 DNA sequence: TGCAGCGTTGAAGTATTCGGCAGGGGGTATGGCTACACCTTC. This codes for CSVEVFGRGYGYTF.

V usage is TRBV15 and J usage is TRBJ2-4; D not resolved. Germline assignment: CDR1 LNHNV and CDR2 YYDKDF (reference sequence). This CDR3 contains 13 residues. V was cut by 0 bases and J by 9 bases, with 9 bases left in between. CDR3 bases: TGTGCCACCAGCAGAGACCCGTTCGGCATTCAGTACTTC. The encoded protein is CATSRDPFGIQYF.

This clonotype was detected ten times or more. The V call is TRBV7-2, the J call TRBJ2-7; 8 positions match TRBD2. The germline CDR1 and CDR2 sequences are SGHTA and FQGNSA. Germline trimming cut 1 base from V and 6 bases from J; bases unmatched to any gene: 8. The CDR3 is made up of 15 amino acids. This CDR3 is CASSLVGTRMGEQYF. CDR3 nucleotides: TGTGCCAGCAGCTTAGTTGGGACTAGAATGGGCGAGCAGTACTTC. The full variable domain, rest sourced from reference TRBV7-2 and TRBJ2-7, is GAGVSQSPSNKVTEKGKDVELRCDPISGHTALYWYRQSLGQGLEFLIYFQGNSAPDKSGLPSDRFSAERTGGSVSTLTIQRTQQEDSAVYLCASSLVGTRMGEQYFGPGTRLTVT.

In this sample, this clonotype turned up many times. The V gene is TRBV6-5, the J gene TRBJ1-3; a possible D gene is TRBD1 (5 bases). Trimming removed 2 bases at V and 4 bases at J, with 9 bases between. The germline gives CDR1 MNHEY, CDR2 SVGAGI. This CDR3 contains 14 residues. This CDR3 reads CASSYRGLGNTIYF. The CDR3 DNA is TGTGCCAGCAGTTACAGGGGTCTCGGAAACACCATATATTTT.

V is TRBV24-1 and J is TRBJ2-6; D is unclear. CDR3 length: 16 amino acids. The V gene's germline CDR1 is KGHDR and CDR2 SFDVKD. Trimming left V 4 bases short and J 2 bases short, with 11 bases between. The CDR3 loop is CATSDRPRAGANVLTF. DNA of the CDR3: TGTGCCACCAGTGACCGGCCCCGGGCTGGGGCCAACGTCCTGACTTTC.

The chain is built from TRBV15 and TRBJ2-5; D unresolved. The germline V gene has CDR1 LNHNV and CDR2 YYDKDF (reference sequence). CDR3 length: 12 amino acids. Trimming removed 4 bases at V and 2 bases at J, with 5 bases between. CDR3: CATSKQQETQYF. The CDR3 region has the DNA TGTGCCACCAGCAAACAACAAGAGACCCAGTACTTC.